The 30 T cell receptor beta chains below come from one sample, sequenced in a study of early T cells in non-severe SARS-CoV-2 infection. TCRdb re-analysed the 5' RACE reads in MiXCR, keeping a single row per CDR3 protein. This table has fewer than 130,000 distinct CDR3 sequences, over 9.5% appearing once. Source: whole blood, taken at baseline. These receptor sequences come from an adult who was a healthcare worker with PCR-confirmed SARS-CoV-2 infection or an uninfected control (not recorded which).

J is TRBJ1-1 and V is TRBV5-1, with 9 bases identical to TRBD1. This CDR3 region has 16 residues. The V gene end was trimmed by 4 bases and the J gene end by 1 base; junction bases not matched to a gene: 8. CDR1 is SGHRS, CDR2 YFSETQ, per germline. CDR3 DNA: TGCGCCAGCAGCCCCGGGACAGGGTTTGGGAACACTGAAGCTTTCTTT. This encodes CASSPGTGFGNTEAFF.

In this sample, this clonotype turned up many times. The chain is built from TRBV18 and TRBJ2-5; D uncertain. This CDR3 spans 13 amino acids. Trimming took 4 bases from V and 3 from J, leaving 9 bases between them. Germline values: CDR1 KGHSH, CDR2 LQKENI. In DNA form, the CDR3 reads TGTGCCAGCTCACTGGACCAAAAAGAGACCCAGTACTTC. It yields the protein CASSLDQKETQYF.

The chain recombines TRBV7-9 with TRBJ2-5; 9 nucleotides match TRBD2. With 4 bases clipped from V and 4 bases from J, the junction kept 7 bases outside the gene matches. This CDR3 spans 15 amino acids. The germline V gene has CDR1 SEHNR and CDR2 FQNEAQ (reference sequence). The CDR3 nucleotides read TGTGCCAGCAGCTCCGCGGGACTAGCCTCAGAGACCCAGTACTTC. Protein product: CASSSAGLASETQYF.

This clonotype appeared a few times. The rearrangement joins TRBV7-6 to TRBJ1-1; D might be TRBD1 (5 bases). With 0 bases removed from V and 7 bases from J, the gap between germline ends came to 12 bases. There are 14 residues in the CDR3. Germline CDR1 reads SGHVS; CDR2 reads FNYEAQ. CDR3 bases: TGTGCCAGCAGCTTAGCTGGGGACCCAGGTGAAGCTTTCTTT. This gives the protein CASSLAGDPGEAFF.

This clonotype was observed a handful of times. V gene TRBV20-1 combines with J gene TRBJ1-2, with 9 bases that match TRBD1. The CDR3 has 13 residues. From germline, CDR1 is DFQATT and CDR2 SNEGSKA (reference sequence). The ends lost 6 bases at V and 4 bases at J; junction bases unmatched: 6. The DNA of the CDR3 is TGCAGTGCCGAACAGGGGGCTGGCTATGGCTACACCTTC. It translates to CSAEQGAGYGYTF.

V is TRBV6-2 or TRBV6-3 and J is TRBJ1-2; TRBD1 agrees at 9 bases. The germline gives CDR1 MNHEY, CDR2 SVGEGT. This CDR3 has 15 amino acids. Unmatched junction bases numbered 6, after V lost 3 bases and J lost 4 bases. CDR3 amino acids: CASSYSTGGGYGYTF. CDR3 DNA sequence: TGTGCCAGCAGTTATTCAACAGGGGGCGGCTATGGCTACACCTTC.

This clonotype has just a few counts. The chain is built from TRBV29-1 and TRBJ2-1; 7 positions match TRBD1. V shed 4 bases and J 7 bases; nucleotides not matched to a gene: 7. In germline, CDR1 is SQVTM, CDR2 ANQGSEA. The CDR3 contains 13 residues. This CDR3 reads CSVVSPTGNEQFF. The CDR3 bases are TGCAGCGTTGTCTCACCGACAGGGAATGAGCAGTTCTTC.

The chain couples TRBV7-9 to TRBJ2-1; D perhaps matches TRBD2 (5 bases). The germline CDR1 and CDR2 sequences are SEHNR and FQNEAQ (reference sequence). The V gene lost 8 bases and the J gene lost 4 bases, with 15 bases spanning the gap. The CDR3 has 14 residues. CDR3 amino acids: CASRTGGGYNEQFF. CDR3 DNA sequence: TGTGCCAGCCGGACGGGCGGAGGTTACAATGAGCAGTTCTTC.

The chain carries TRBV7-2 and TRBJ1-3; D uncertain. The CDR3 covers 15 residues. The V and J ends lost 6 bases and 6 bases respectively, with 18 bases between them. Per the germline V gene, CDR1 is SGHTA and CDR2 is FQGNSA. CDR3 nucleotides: TGTGCCAGCAGTACCTTCGTCGCTAACTCAAACACCATATATTTT. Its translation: CASSTFVANSNTIYF.

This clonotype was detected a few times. CDR3: CASSPHYSTNTGELFF. DNA of the CDR3: TGTGCCAGCAGCCCCCACTACTCCACGAACACCGGGGAGCTGTTTTTT. The genes are TRBV6-2 or TRBV6-3 and TRBJ2-2; D gene ambiguous. Germline V gene sequence: CDR1 MNHEY, CDR2 SVGEGT. The CDR3 runs 16 residues. V gave up 6 bases and J gave up 0 bases, with 14 bases separating them.

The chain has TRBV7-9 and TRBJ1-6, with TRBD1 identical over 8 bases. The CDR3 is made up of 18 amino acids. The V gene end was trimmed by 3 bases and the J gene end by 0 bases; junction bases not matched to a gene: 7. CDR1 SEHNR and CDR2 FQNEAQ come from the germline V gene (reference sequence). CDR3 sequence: CASSFRVGTGSYNSPLHF. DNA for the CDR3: TGTGCCAGCAGCTTTAGGGTCGGGACAGGCTCCTATAATTCACCCCTCCACTTT.

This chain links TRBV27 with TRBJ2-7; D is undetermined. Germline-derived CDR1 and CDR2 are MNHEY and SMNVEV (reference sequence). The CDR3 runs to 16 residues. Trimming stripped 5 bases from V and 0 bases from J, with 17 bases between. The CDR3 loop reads CASSRYSTGPSYEQYF. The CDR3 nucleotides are TGTGCCAGCAGTCGATACTCCACGGGCCCCTCCTACGAGCAGTACTTC.

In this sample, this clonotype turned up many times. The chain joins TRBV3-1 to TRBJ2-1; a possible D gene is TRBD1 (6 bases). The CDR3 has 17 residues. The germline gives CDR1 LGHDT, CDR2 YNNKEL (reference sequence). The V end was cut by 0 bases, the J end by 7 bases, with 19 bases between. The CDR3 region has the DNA TGTGCCAGCAGCCAAGAGGACATTAGACAGGTGACTAATGAGCAGTTCTTC. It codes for CASSQEDIRQVTNEQFF.

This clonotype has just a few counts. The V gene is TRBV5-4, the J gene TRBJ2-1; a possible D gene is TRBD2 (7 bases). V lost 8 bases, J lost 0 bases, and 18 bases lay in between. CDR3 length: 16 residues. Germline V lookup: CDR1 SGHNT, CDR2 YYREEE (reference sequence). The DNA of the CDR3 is TGTGCCAGGCCCCGGCGGGGGCAGAGCTCCTACAATGAGCAGTTCTTC. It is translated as CARPRRGQSSYNEQFF.

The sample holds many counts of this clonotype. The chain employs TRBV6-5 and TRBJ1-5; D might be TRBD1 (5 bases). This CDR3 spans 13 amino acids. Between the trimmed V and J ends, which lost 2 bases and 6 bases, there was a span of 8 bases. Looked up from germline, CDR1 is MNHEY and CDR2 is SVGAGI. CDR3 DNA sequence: TGTGCCAGCAGTTACGACAGAACTCAGCCCCAGCATTTT. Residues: CASSYDRTQPQHF.

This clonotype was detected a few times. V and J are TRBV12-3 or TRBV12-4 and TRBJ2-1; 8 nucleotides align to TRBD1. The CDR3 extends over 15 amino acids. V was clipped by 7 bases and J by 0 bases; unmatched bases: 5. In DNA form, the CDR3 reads TGTGCCAGCAACCAAGGACAGGGCTCCTACAATGAGCAGTTCTTC. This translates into CASNQGQGSYNEQFF.

CDR3 sequence: CASSSPWGGVTDTQYF. CDR3 DNA: TGTGCCAGCAGTTCCCCCTGGGGCGGGGTCACAGATACGCAGTATTTT. This chain links TRBV12-3 or TRBV12-4 with TRBJ2-3; TRBD2 is a possible D gene (6 bases). Between the trimmed V and J ends, which lost 4 bases and 2 bases, there was a span of 16 bases. The CDR3 contains 16 residues.

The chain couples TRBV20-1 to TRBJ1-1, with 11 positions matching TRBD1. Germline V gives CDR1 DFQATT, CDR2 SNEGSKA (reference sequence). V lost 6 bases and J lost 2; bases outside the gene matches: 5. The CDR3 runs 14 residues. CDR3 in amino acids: CSAGQGAKNTEAFF. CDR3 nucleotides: TGCAGTGCCGGACAGGGGGCTAAAAACACTGAAGCTTTCTTT.

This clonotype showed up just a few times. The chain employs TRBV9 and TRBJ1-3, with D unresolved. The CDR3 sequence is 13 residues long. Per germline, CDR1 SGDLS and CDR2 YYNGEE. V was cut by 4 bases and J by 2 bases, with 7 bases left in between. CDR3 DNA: TGTGCCAGCAGCTCGTCTCCTGGAAACACCATATATTTT. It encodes CASSSSPGNTIYF. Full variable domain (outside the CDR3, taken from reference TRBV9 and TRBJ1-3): DSGVTQTPKHLITATGQRVTLRCSPRSGDLSVYWYQQSLDQGLQFLIQYYNGEERAKGNILERFSAQQFPDLHSELNLSSLELGDSALYFCASSSSPGNTIYFGEGSWLTVV.

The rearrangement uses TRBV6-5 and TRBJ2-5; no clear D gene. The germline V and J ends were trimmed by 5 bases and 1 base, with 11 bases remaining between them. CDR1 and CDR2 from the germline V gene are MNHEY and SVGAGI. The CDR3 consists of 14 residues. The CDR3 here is CASSTQTRQETQYF. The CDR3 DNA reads TGTGCCAGCAGTACCCAAACCCGCCAAGAGACCCAGTACTTC.

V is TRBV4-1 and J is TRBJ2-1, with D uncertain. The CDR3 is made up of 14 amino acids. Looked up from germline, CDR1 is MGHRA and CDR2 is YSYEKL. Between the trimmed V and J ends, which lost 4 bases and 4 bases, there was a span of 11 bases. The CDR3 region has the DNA TGCGCCAGCAGCCCCGAACGGGCGTACAATGAGCAGTTCTTC. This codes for CASSPERAYNEQFF.

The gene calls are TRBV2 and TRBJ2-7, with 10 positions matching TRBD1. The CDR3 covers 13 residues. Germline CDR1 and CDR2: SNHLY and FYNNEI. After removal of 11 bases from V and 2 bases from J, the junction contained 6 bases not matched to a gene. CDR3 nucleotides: TGTGCCGGCGGGACAGGGGTTACCTACGAGCAGTACTTC. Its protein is CAGGTGVTYEQYF. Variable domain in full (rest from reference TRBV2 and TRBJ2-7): EPEVTQTPSHQVTQMGQEVILRCVPISNHLYFYWYRQILGQKVEFLVSFYNNEISEKSEIFDDQFSVERPDGSNFTLKIRSTKLEDSAMYFCAGGTGVTYEQYFGPGTRLTVT.

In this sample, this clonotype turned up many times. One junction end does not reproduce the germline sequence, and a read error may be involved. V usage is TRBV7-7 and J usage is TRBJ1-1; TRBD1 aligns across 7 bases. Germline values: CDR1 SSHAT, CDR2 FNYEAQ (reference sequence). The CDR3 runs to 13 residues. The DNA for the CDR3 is TGCGCCAGCAGTTTAACAGGGGTAACTGAAGCTTTCTTT. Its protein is CASSLTGVTEAFF.

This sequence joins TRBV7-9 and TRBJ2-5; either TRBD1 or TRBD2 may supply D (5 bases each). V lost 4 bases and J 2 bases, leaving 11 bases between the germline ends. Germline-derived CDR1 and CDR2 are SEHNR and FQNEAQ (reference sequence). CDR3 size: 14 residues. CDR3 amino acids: CASSSHGGQETQYF. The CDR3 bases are TGTGCCAGCAGCTCCCATGGGGGACAAGAGACCCAGTACTTC.

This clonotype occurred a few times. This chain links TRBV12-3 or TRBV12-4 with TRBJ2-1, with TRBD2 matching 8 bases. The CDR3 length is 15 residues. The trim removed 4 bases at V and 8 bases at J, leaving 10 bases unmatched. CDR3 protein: CASSSPLGRADEQFF. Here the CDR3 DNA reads TGTGCCAGCAGTTCCCCACTCGGGAGGGCCGATGAGCAGTTCTTC.

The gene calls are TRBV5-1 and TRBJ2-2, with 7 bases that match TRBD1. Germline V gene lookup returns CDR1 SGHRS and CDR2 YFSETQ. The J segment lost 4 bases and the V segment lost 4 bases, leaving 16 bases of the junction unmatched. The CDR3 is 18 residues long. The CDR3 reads CASSLPGQAESSTGELFF. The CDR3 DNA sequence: TGCGCCAGCAGCCTGCCCGGACAGGCAGAATCGAGCACCGGGGAGCTGTTTTTT. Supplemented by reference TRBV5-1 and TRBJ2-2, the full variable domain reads KAGVTQTPRYLIKTRGQQVTLSCSPISGHRSVSWYQQTPGQGLQFLFEYFSETQRNKGNFPGRFSGRQFSNSRSEMNVSTLELGDSALYLCASSLPGQAESSTGELFFGEGSRLTVL.

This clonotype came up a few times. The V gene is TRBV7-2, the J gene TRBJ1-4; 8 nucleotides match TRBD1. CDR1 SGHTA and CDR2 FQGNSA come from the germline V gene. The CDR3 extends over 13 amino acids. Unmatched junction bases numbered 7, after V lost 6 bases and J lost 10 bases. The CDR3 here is CASSLQGERKLFF. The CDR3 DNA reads TGTGCCAGCAGTTTACAGGGGGAGAGAAAACTGTTTTTT. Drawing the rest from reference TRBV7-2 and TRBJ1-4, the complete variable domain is GAGVSQSPSNKVTEKGKDVELRCDPISGHTALYWYRQSLGQGLEFLIYFQGNSAPDKSGLPSDRFSAERTGGSVSTLTIQRTQQEDSAVYLCASSLQGERKLFFGSGTQLSVL.

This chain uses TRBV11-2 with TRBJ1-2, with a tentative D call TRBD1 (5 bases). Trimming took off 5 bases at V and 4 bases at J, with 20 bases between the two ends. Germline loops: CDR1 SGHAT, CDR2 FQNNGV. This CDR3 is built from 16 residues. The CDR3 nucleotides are TGTGCCAGCAGCCAAGGAGGGGAAATCGGTATCTATGGCTACACCTTC. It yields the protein CASSQGGEIGIYGYTF.

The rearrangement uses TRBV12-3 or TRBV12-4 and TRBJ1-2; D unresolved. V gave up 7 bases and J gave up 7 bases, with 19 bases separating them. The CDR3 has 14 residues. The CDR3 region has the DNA TGTGCCAGCACCATAACAACCTCCTCGGGTGGCTACACCTTC. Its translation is CASTITTSSGGYTF.

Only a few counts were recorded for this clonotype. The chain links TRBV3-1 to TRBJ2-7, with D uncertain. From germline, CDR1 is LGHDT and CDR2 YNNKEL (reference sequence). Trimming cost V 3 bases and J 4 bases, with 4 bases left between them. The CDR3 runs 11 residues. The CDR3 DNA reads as TGTGCCAGCAGCCAGGTGTACGAGCAGTACTTC. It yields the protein CASSQVYEQYF.